Listed below are T cell receptor beta chains from one sample, sequenced in a study of blood T cells in healthy people across ages. One entry per CDR3 protein, called by TCRdb with MiXCR from the 5' RACE reads. The sample consists of roughly 1.9 million distinct CDR3 sequences, about 39% of them appearing once. Sample: blood. All receptors derive from a human donor in good health. Each CDR3 is given with its conserved first and last residue. Each record gives: J gene, clone size, D gene, V gene, CDR3 DNA, CDR3 protein. A D gene is named only where the DNA matches it firmly. Size tells how often a clone was seen (once, few, many) or the class of an expanded clone, and some rows leave it out.

j_gene: TRBJ1-2; abundance: .; d_gene: .; v_gene: TRBV5-5; CDR3nt: TGTGCCAGCAGCTTAGTCCTCACGGGCTACACCTTC; CDR3aa: CASSLVLTGYTF
j_gene: TRBJ2-7; abundance: .; d_gene: .; v_gene: TRBV7-2; CDR3nt: TGTGCCAGCAGCTTTATGACAGGAGGCTCCTACGAGCAGTACTTC; CDR3aa: CASSFMTGGSYEQYF
j_gene: TRBJ2-4; abundance: .; d_gene: .; v_gene: TRBV2; CDR3nt: TGTGCCAGCAGTGACGATTTAAACATTCAGTACTTC; CDR3aa: CASSDDLNIQYF
j_gene: TRBJ2-7; abundance: few; d_gene: TRBD1; v_gene: TRBV5-6; CDR3nt: TGTGCCAGCAGCTTAATGGACAGGCCCTACGAGCAGTACTTC; CDR3aa: CASSLMDRPYEQYF
j_gene: TRBJ2-1; abundance: .; d_gene: .; v_gene: TRBV6-2/TRBV6-3; CDR3nt: TGTGCCAGCAGTTACTCGAGGAGTTCTGTCGGTACTCCCTACAATGAGCAGTTCTTC; CDR3aa: CASSYSRSSVGTPYNEQFF
j_gene: TRBJ1-6; abundance: .; d_gene: TRBD1; v_gene: TRBV20-1; CDR3nt: TGCAGTGCTGGGACAGCGAGCTCCTATAATTCACCCCTCCACTTT; CDR3aa: CSAGTASSYNSPLHF
j_gene: TRBJ2-7; abundance: .; d_gene: .; v_gene: TRBV7-2; CDR3nt: TGTGCCAGCAGCCCCTCGGGCAGGATGACTGTCGGGCAGTACTTC; CDR3aa: CASSPSGRMTVGQYF
j_gene: TRBJ2-1; abundance: .; d_gene: .; v_gene: TRBV5-1; CDR3nt: TGCGCCAGCAGCTTGGCCGCGGCAGAGCGTTTTTACAATGAGCAGTTCTTC; CDR3aa: CASSLAAAERFYNEQFF
j_gene: TRBJ1-2; abundance: few; d_gene: .; v_gene: TRBV29-1; CDR3nt: TGCAGCGTCCCACGCGGGGACTATGGCTACACCTTC; CDR3aa: CSVPRGDYGYTF
j_gene: TRBJ1-2; abundance: few; d_gene: .; v_gene: TRBV7-2; CDR3nt: TGTGCCAGCAGCCCCTTTCAGGGGAACGGCTACACCTTC; CDR3aa: CASSPFQGNGYTF
j_gene: TRBJ1-5; abundance: .; d_gene: TRBD1; v_gene: TRBV11-2; CDR3nt: TGTGCCAGCAGCTTGGGACAGGGGGTATTCAATCAGCCCCAGCATTTT; CDR3aa: CASSLGQGVFNQPQHF
j_gene: TRBJ2-3; abundance: .; d_gene: .; v_gene: TRBV29-1; CDR3nt: TGCAGCGTTGCCCGCCCTCTGTATGGGGGGGCGATGACAGATACGCAGTATTTT; CDR3aa: CSVARPLYGGAMTDTQYF
j_gene: TRBJ2-3; abundance: .; d_gene: .; v_gene: TRBV25-1; CDR3nt: TGTGCCAGCAGTGAATACGATTCGAGTGGCACAGATACGCAGTATTTT; CDR3aa: CASSEYDSSGTDTQYF
j_gene: TRBJ2-1; abundance: .; d_gene: .; v_gene: TRBV7-2; CDR3nt: TGTGCCAGCAGCTTAGCGGTATCAGCCAATGAGCAGTTCTTC; CDR3aa: CASSLAVSANEQFF
j_gene: TRBJ2-3; abundance: .; d_gene: .; v_gene: TRBV29-1; CDR3nt: TGCAGCGTTGAAAGAAGGGGGACGGATCGAGATACGCAGTATTTT; CDR3aa: CSVERRGTDRDTQYF
j_gene: TRBJ2-7; abundance: .; d_gene: .; v_gene: TRBV5-1; CDR3nt: TGCGCCAGCAGCTTGGGACCAGAGTACGAGCAGTACTTC; CDR3aa: CASSLGPEYEQYF
j_gene: TRBJ1-2; abundance: once; d_gene: TRBD1; v_gene: TRBV19; CDR3nt: TGTGCCAGTAGTAACCCAGGACAGGGAGATGGCTACACCTTC; CDR3aa: CASSNPGQGDGYTF
j_gene: TRBJ2-5; abundance: .; d_gene: TRBD1; v_gene: TRBV5-1; CDR3nt: TGCGCCAGCAGCTTGGGTCCAGGGACAGGGCGCAATGAGCAGTACTTC; CDR3aa: CASSLGPGTGRNEQYF
j_gene: TRBJ2-3; abundance: .; d_gene: .; v_gene: TRBV6-2/TRBV6-3; CDR3nt: TGTGCCAGCACCGGGGCGGACTCAATTACAGATACGCAGTATTTT; CDR3aa: CASTGADSITDTQYF
j_gene: TRBJ1-4; abundance: .; d_gene: .; v_gene: TRBV3-1; CDR3nt: TGTGCCAGCAGCCAAGACCGAGGAATCGGAAAACTGTTTTTT; CDR3aa: CASSQDRGIGKLFF
j_gene: TRBJ2-5; abundance: .; d_gene: .; v_gene: TRBV4-3; CDR3nt: TGCGCCAGCAGCCAAGTCGTCAATCAGGGGATGGCCCAGTACTTC; CDR3aa: CASSQVVNQGMAQYF
j_gene: TRBJ2-7; abundance: .; d_gene: TRBD1; v_gene: TRBV28; CDR3nt: TGTGCCACCAACCCCCAGGACAGGGATGAAGAGCAGTACTTC; CDR3aa: CATNPQDRDEEQYF
j_gene: TRBJ2-1; abundance: few; d_gene: TRBD2; v_gene: TRBV7-2; CDR3nt: TGTGCCAGCAGCATTTCTCGAGCGGGGTTAAATGAGCAGTTCTTC; CDR3aa: CASSISRAGLNEQFF
j_gene: TRBJ2-5; abundance: .; d_gene: .; v_gene: TRBV7-2; CDR3nt: TGTGCCAGCAGCAGACTGGTACAAGAGACCCAGTACTTC; CDR3aa: CASSRLVQETQYF
j_gene: TRBJ2-1; abundance: .; d_gene: .; v_gene: TRBV25-1; CDR3nt: TGTGCCAGCAGTTCCCAAGCGGCTAATGAGCAGTTCTTC; CDR3aa: CASSSQAANEQFF
j_gene: TRBJ2-5; abundance: .; d_gene: .; v_gene: TRBV6-2/TRBV6-3; CDR3nt: TGTGCCAGCAGTCGACTAGTGGAGACCCAGTACTTC; CDR3aa: CASSRLVETQYF
j_gene: TRBJ1-5; abundance: .; d_gene: .; v_gene: TRBV27; CDR3nt: TGTGCCAGCAGTTCTAGGTTCCCCAACCAGCCCCAGCATTTT; CDR3aa: CASSSRFPNQPQHF
j_gene: TRBJ2-1; abundance: few; d_gene: TRBD1; v_gene: TRBV9; CDR3nt: TGTGCCAGCAGCGTCGGACAGGGGTTCCACAATGAGCAGTTCTTC; CDR3aa: CASSVGQGFHNEQFF
j_gene: TRBJ2-5; abundance: .; d_gene: .; v_gene: TRBV4-1; CDR3nt: TGCGCCAGCGGCCAAGTTGAAGGGGCGAGAGAAGAGACCCAGTACTTC; CDR3aa: CASGQVEGAREETQYF
j_gene: TRBJ1-1; abundance: .; d_gene: .; v_gene: TRBV29-1; CDR3nt: TGCAGCGTTGTACTGGGGACTGAAGCTTTCTTT; CDR3aa: CSVVLGTEAFF
j_gene: TRBJ2-1; abundance: .; d_gene: .; v_gene: TRBV20-1; CDR3nt: TGCAGTGCCCCAGGGGACGGCCAAGAGACCCAGTTCTTC; CDR3aa: CSAPGDGQETQFF
j_gene: TRBJ1-2; abundance: few; d_gene: .; v_gene: TRBV6-5; CDR3nt: TGTGCCAGCAGTTACTCGACACAGGCCTATGGCTACACCTTC; CDR3aa: CASSYSTQAYGYTF
j_gene: TRBJ2-7; abundance: few; d_gene: TRBD1; v_gene: TRBV25-1; CDR3nt: TGTGCCAGCATGGGACAGGGGATCTCTCTGCAGTACTTC; CDR3aa: CASMGQGISLQYF
j_gene: TRBJ2-3; abundance: .; d_gene: .; v_gene: TRBV3-1; CDR3nt: TGTGCCAGCAGCCGGGGACGCCGATCGCAGTATTTT; CDR3aa: CASSRGRRSQYF
j_gene: TRBJ1-4; abundance: .; d_gene: .; v_gene: TRBV5-1; CDR3nt: TGCGCCAGCAGCTTGGCCTTTCAGGGGGAAAAACTGTTTTTT; CDR3aa: CASSLAFQGEKLFF
j_gene: TRBJ1-2; abundance: few; d_gene: TRBD1; v_gene: TRBV29-1; CDR3nt: TGCAGCGCCTCAGGACAGGGGGGCAATGGCTACACCTTC; CDR3aa: CSASGQGGNGYTF
j_gene: TRBJ2-1; abundance: once; d_gene: TRBD1; v_gene: TRBV20-1; CDR3nt: TGCAGTGCTTGGAAAACAGGGGACAATGAGCAGTTCTTC; CDR3aa: CSAWKTGDNEQFF
j_gene: TRBJ1-5; abundance: .; d_gene: .; v_gene: TRBV12-3/TRBV12-4; CDR3nt: TGTGCCAGCAGTTGGGGCCTTAGCAGTCAGCCCCAGCATTTT; CDR3aa: CASSWGLSSQPQHF
j_gene: TRBJ1-1; abundance: few; d_gene: TRBD1; v_gene: TRBV7-2; CDR3nt: TGTGCCAGCAGCTTACACGTAGGACAGGGAGGACTGAACACTGAAGCTTTCTTT; CDR3aa: CASSLHVGQGGLNTEAFF
j_gene: TRBJ2-7; abundance: .; d_gene: .; v_gene: TRBV10-3; CDR3nt: TGTGCCACTAACGGGGAACCTCATCACGAGCAGTACTTC; CDR3aa: CATNGEPHHEQYF
j_gene: TRBJ1-2; abundance: .; d_gene: .; v_gene: TRBV4-2; CDR3nt: TGTGCCAGCAGCCAAGATCTTTCTTCGGGGCGGGGGGGAAGCGGCTACACCTTC; CDR3aa: CASSQDLSSGRGGSGYTF
j_gene: TRBJ2-3; abundance: many; d_gene: .; v_gene: TRBV3-1; CDR3nt: TGTGCCAGCAGCCAACTAGCTACCACAGATACGCAGTATTTT; CDR3aa: CASSQLATTDTQYF
j_gene: TRBJ2-7; abundance: few; d_gene: .; v_gene: TRBV20-1; CDR3nt: TGCAGTGCAGACCAGGGACCAGGCTACGAGCAGTACTTC; CDR3aa: CSADQGPGYEQYF
j_gene: TRBJ2-7; abundance: .; d_gene: TRBD1; v_gene: TRBV11-2; CDR3nt: TGTGCCAGCAGCGCCAGGGGGACAGGGTTTACCTACGAGCAGTACTTC; CDR3aa: CASSARGTGFTYEQYF
j_gene: TRBJ1-2; abundance: few; d_gene: .; v_gene: TRBV20-1; CDR3nt: TGCAGTGCTAGCAGAGCCGGGTGGTCTGGCTACACCTTC; CDR3aa: CSASRAGWSGYTF
j_gene: TRBJ1-2; abundance: .; d_gene: .; v_gene: TRBV9; CDR3nt: TGTGCCAGCAGCGCCTCGGACGGGTATGGCTACACCTTC; CDR3aa: CASSASDGYGYTF
j_gene: TRBJ2-7; abundance: .; d_gene: .; v_gene: TRBV7-2; CDR3nt: TGTGCCAGCAGCACCGCAGGACTGCCTTCTTACGAGCAGTACTTC; CDR3aa: CASSTAGLPSYEQYF
j_gene: TRBJ2-7; abundance: many; d_gene: .; v_gene: TRBV6-2/TRBV6-3; CDR3nt: TGTGCCAGCAGTGACAACTACGAGCAGTACTTC; CDR3aa: CASSDNYEQYF
j_gene: TRBJ2-7; abundance: .; d_gene: TRBD1; v_gene: TRBV20-1; CDR3nt: TGCAGTGCTAACAGGGGGCGCGGTTACTACGAGCAGTACTTC; CDR3aa: CSANRGRGYYEQYF